This T cell receptor beta chain derives from a study of T cell responses to AZD1222 COVID-19 vaccine. General study points: Nearly half of spike-specific TCRs reportedly go after variant regions that carry no mutations. Receipt of two AZD1222 doses was followed by a rise in Spike-specific TCR breadth and depth. White British ancestry dominated among donors, who included more females, and clonal diversity was possibly underestimated.

The CDR3 consists of 13 residues. Looked up from germline, CDR1 is GTSNPN and CDR2 is SVGIG (reference sequence). V gave up 1 base and J gave up 8 bases, with 14 bases separating them. Worth noting for this clone: No antigen is known for it.

Some clones are missing from TCRdb's copy, which holds only in-frame ones; the method was immunoSEQ multiplex PCR. The sample shows approximately 74,000 clones, 70% to 90% of them seen only once. This receptor was obtained from an adult who received the AZD1222 COVID-19 vaccine. The V call is TRBV30, the J call TRBJ1-2, with D possibly being TRBD1 (5 bases). Sequences were derived from peripheral blood, sampled 28 days after the second AZD1222 dose. DNA for the CDR3: TGTGCCTGGAGTGCGGGACCCTTGAGGGGCTACACCTTC. This codes for CAWSAGPLRGYTF.